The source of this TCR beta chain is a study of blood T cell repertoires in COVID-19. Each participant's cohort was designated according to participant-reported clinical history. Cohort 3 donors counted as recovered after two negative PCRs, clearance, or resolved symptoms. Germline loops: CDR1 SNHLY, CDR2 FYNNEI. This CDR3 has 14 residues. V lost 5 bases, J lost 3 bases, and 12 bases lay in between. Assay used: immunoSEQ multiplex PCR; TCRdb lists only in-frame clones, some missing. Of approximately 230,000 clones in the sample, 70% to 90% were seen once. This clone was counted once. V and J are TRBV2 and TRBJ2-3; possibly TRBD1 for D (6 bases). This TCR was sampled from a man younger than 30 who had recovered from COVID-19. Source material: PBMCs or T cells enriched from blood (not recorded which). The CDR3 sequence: CASSLWGRTDTQYF. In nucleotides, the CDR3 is TGTGCCAGCAGTCTATGGGGGCGGACAGATACGCAGTATTTT. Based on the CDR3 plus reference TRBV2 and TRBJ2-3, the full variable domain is EPEVTQTPSHQVTQMGQEVILRCVPISNHLYFYWYRQILGQKVEFLVSFYNNEISEKSEIFDDQFSVERPDGSNFTLKIRSTKLEDSAMYFCASSLWGRTDTQYFGPGTRLTVL.